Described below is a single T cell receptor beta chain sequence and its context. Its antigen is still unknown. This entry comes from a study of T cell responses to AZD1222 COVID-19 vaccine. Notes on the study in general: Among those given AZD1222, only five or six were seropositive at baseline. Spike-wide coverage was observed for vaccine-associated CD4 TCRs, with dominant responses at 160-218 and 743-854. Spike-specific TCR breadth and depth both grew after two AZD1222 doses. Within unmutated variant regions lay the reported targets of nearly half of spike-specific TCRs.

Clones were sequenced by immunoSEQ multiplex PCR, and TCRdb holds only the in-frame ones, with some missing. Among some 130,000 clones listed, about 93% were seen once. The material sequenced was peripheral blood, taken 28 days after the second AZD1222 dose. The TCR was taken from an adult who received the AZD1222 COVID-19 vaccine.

In DNA, the CDR3 is TGCGCCAGCAGCTCCTCTAGTTCTGCTGCCGGTGAGCAGTTCTTC. This gives the protein CASSSSSSAAGEQFF. The J gene is TRBJ2-1, the V gene TRBV5-1; no clear D gene. CDR3 length: 15 residues. V lost 3 bases and J lost 9, with 19 bases in between. Germline V gene lookup returns CDR1 SGHRS and CDR2 YFSETQ.